This T cell receptor (beta chain) is drawn from a study of early T cells in non-severe SARS-CoV-2 infection. On the study more broadly: Sequencing was performed on bulk RNA from unsorted whole blood, leaving chains unpaired.

Germline V gene data show CDR1 as GTSNPN and CDR2 as SVGIG (reference sequence). V was cut by 5 bases and J by 5 bases, with 4 bases left in between. This CDR3 region has 11 residues. This clonotype occurred many times. Its antigen is not known. Study results and caveats: VDJdb matching skewed toward anti-spike CD8 responses, missing private and CD4 specificities.

Each single cDNA molecule received a unique molecular identifier. TCRdb itself ran the 5' RACE reads through MiXCR, one entry per CDR3 protein. The sample has 90,000 to 120,000 distinct CDR3 sequences, 8.5% to 14% seen once. V usage is TRBV30 and J usage is TRBJ2-6; D gene ambiguous. The specimen sequenced was whole blood. This clonotype was sampled from an adult who was a healthcare worker with PCR-confirmed SARS-CoV-2 infection or an uninfected control (not recorded which). CDR3 bases: TGTGCCTGGGACAGGGCCAACGTCCTGACTTTC. This codes for CAWDRANVLTF.